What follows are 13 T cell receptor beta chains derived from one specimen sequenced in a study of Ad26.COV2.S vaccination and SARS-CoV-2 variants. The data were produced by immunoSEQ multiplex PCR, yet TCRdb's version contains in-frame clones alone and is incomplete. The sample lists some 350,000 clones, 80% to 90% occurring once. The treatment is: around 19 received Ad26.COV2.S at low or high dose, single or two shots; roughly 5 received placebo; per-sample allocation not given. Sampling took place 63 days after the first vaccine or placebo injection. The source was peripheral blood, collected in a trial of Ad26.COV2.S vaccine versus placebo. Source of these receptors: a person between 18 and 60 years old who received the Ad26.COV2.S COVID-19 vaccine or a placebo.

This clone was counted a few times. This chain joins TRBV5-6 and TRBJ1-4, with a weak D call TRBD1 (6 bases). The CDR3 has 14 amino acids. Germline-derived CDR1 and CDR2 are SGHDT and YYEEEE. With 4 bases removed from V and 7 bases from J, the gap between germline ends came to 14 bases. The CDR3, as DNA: TGTGCCAGCAGCCCAGGGGCTTTCAGTGAAAAACTGTTTTTT. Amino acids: CASSPGAFSEKLFF.

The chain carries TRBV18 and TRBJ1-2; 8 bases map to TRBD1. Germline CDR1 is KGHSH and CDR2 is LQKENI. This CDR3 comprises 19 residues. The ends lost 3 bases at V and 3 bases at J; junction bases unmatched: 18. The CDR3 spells CASSPLSGTGRGGDYGYTF. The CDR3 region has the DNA TGTGCCAGCTCACCCCTCTCCGGGACAGGCCGCGGGGGGGACTATGGCTACACCTTC.

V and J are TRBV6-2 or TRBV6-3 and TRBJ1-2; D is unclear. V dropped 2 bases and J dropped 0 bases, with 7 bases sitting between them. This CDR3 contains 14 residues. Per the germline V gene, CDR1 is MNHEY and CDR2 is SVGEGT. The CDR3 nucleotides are TGTGCCAGCAGTTACGGTATACCTAACTATGGCTACACCTTC. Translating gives CASSYGIPNYGYTF.

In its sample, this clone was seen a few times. The CDR3 nucleotides are TGCGCCAGCAGCGATAACGGACAGGGGCGACCCGACTACACCTTC. Translating gives CASSDNGQGRPDYTF. The genes are TRBV10-2 and TRBJ1-2; 9 nucleotides agree with TRBD1. The V gene's germline CDR1 is WSHSY and CDR2 SAAADI. This CDR3 is 15 amino acids long. V shed 6 bases and J 10 bases; nucleotides not matched to a gene: 15.

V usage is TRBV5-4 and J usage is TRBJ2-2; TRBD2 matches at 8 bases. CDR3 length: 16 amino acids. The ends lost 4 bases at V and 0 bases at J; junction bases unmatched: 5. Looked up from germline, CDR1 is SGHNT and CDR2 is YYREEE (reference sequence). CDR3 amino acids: CASSRAGGANTGELFF. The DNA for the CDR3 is TGTGCCAGCAGCCGGGCCGGGGGGGCGAACACCGGGGAGCTGTTTTTT.

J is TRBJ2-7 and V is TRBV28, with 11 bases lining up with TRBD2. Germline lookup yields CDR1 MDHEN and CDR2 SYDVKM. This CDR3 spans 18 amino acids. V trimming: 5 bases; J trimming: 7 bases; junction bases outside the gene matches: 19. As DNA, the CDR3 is TGTGCCAGCAGTCGGGCCCCTATAGCGGGAGGGCCGCCGGGTGAGCAGTACTTC. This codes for CASSRAPIAGGPPGEQYF.

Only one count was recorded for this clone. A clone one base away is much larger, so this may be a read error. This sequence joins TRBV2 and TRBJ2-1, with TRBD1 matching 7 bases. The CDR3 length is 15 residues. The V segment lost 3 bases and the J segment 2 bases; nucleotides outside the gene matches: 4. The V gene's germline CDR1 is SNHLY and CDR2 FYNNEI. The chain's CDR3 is CASSDIGTAYNEQFF. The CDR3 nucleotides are TGTGCCAGCAGTGACATCGGGACAGCCTACAATGAGCAGTTCTTC.

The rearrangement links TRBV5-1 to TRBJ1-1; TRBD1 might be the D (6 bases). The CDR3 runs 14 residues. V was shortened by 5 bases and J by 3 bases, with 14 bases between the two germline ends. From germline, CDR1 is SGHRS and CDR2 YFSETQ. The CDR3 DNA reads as TGCGCCAGCAGTATTCTTGGGGGCCACACTGAAGCTTTCTTT. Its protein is CASSILGGHTEAFF.

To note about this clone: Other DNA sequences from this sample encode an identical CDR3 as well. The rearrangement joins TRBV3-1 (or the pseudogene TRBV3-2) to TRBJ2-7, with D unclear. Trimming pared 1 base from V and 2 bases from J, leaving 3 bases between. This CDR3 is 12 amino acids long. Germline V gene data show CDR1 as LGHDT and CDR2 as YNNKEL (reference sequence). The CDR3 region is CASSQVAYEQYF. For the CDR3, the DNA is TGTGCCAGCAGCCAAGTCGCCTACGAGCAGTACTTC.

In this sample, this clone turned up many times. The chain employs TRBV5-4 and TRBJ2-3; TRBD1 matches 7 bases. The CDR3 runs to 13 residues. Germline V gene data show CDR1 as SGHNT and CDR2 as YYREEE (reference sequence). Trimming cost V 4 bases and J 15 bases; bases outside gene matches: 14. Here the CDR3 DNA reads TGTGCCAGCAGCCCACCACTAGGACAGGTTTATTATTTT. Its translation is CASSPPLGQVYYF.

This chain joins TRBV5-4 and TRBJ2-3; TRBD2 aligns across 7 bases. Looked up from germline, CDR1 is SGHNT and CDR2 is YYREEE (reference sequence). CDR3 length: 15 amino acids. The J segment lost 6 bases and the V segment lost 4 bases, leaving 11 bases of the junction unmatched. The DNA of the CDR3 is TGTGCCAGCAGCCCACTGGAGAGCGGGGATGATACGCAGTATTTT. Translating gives CASSPLESGDDTQYF.

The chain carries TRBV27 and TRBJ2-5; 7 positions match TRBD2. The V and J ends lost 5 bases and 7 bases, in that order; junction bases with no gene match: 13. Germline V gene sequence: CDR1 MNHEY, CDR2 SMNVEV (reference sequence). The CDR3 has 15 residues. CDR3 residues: CASSREDGLLRTQYF. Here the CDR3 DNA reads TGTGCCAGCAGTCGGGAGGACGGGCTCCTTCGGACCCAGTACTTC.

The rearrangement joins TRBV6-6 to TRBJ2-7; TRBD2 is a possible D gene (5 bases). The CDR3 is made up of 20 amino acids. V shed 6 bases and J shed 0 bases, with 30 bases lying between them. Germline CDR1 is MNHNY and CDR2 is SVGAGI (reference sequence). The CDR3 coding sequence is TGTGCCAGCAGCCCCCCAGGTCGGGGAAGTACCCCCAAAGGCTCCTACGAGCAGTACTTC. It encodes CASSPPGRGSTPKGSYEQYF.